The 20 T cell receptor beta chains below come from one sample, sequenced in a study of blood T cell repertoires in COVID-19. The protocol was immunoSEQ multiplex PCR, while the TCRdb copy is restricted to in-frame clones and leaves out a portion. This table holds 150,000 or so clones, approximately 81% found once. Sample: peripheral blood. The receptors were sampled from a man aged 18 to 29 with active or convalescent COVID-19.

The chain carries TRBV5-1 and TRBJ1-2; 12 bases fit TRBD1. The CDR3 sequence is 15 residues long. The germline CDR1 and CDR2 sequences are SGHRS and YFSETQ. The V gene end was trimmed by 4 bases and the J gene end by 8 bases; junction bases not matched to a gene: 9. CDR3 protein: CASSRPGQGASGYTF. The DNA for the CDR3 is TGCGCCAGCAGCCGCCCGGGACAGGGGGCCTCCGGCTACACCTTC.

The genes are TRBV29-1 and TRBJ2-1; weak D call: TRBD1 (6 bases). The CDR3 consists of 14 residues. CDR1 and CDR2 (germline): SQVTM, ANQGSEA. Trimming shortened V by 7 bases and J by 7 bases, and 20 bases separated the two germline ends. The CDR3 sequence: CSANDRKVFNEQFF. The CDR3 bases are TGCAGCGCCAACGACAGGAAAGTTTTTAATGAGCAGTTCTTC.

This clone is a singleton in its sample. V gene TRBV7-8 combines with J gene TRBJ2-5, with TRBD1 identical over 7 bases. The CDR3 covers 14 residues. Per the germline V gene, CDR1 is SGHVS and CDR2 is FQNEAQ. The V and J ends lost 3 bases and 0 bases, in that order; junction bases with no gene match: 1. The CDR3 DNA reads TGTGCCAGCAGCTTGGACAGGAACCAAGAGACCCAGTACTTC. As protein: CASSLDRNQETQYF.

The genes are TRBV18 and TRBJ1-4; no clear D. Germline CDR1 is KGHSH and CDR2 is LQKENI. V was shortened by 2 bases and J by 5 bases, with 12 bases between the two germline ends. CDR3 length equals 15 residues. CDR3 protein: CASSPNAGGNEKLFF. The CDR3 nucleotides are TGTGCCAGCTCACCAAACGCAGGTGGAAATGAAAAACTGTTTTTT. Full variable domain (outside the CDR3, taken from reference TRBV18 and TRBJ1-4): NAGVMQNPRHLVRRRGQEARLRCSPMKGHSHVYWYRQLPEEGLKFMVYLQKENIIDESGMPKERFSAEFPKEGPSILRIQQVVRGDSAAYFCASSPNAGGNEKLFFGSGTQLSVL.

V usage is TRBV6-5 and J usage is TRBJ1-1, with 7 bases that match TRBD1. CDR3 length equals 13 residues. Germline V gene lookup returns CDR1 MNHEY and CDR2 SVGAGI. V trimming: 6 bases; J trimming: 6 bases; junction bases outside the gene matches: 7. Written as DNA, the CDR3 is TGTGCCAGCAGCCGACAGGGTTTCGCTGAAGCTTTCTTT. Translation gives CASSRQGFAEAFF.

The sample holds one count of this clone. The rearrangement joins TRBV19 to TRBJ2-7, with D maybe TRBD2 (5 bases). In germline, CDR1 is LNHDA, CDR2 SQIVND (reference sequence). The V end lost 9 bases, the J end lost 6 bases, and 15 bases lay between the germline ends. This CDR3 region has 12 residues. The CDR3 DNA follows: TGTGCCAGCCAGCGGCACGCTGCCGAGCAGTACTTC. It translates to CASQRHAAEQYF.

This chain links TRBV19 with TRBJ1-5, with TRBD1 as a possible D gene (6 bases). There are 15 residues in the CDR3. V was pared by 6 bases and J by 6 bases, with 18 bases between. Germline CDR1 and CDR2: LNHDA and SQIVND (reference sequence). The CDR3 is CASRPLAGAAQPQHF. Written as DNA, the CDR3 is TGTGCCAGTAGACCTCTGGCGGGGGCTGCTCAGCCCCAGCATTTT. Based on the CDR3 plus reference TRBV19 and TRBJ1-5, the full variable domain is DGGITQSPKYLFRKEGQNVTLSCEQNLNHDAMYWYRQDPGQGLRLIYYSQIVNDFQKGDIAEGYSVSREKKESFPLTVTSAQKNPTAFYLCASRPLAGAAQPQHFGDGTRLSIL.

The rearrangement uses TRBV13 and TRBJ1-3; no firm D call. Germline CDR1 reads PRHDT; CDR2 reads FYEKMQ (reference sequence). The CDR3 extends over 19 amino acids. Trimming took off 5 bases at V and 2 bases at J, with 25 bases between the two ends. The CDR3 protein is CASSAPSQTDGLPGNTIYF. The CDR3 coding sequence is TGTGCCAGCAGCGCGCCGAGCCAAACCGACGGACTCCCTGGAAACACCATATATTTT.

This chain uses TRBV3-1 (or the pseudogene TRBV3-2) with TRBJ2-5, with D uncertain. In germline, CDR1 is LGHDT, CDR2 YNNKEL (reference sequence). The CDR3 spans 16 residues. V lost 0 bases to trimming and J lost 5 bases, with 16 bases between them. This chain's CDR3 is CASSQETGSSLETQYF. Here the CDR3 DNA reads TGTGCCAGCAGCCAAGAAACGGGTTCGTCATTGGAGACCCAGTACTTC.

The gene calls are TRBV29-1 and TRBJ1-2, with D possibly matching TRBD1 (5 bases). The CDR3 covers 14 residues. CDR1 is SQVTM, CDR2 ANQGSEA, per germline. V shed 0 bases and J shed 4 bases, with 12 bases lying between them. The CDR3 nucleotides are TGCAGCGTTGAAGACGGGGGAGGGCTCTATGGCTACACCTTC. It encodes CSVEDGGGLYGYTF.

Comment on this clone: Within the sample, other DNA sequences also encode this same CDR3. The rearrangement links TRBV7-3 to TRBJ2-7; possible D gene TRBD1, 5 bases. Germline V gene data show CDR1 as SGHTA and CDR2 as FQGTGA. V was pared by 2 bases and J by 5 bases, with 10 bases between. The CDR3 runs 13 residues. In DNA form, the CDR3 reads TGTGCCAGCAGCTTAGGTCAGGGCGACGAGCAGTACTTC. This translates into CASSLGQGDEQYF.

This clone was seen just once. The chain is built from TRBV3-1 (or the pseudogene TRBV3-2) and TRBJ2-1; 15 nucleotides agree with TRBD2. V was pared by 4 bases and J by 8 bases, with 15 bases of the junction left unmatched. Germline V gives CDR1 LGHDT, CDR2 YNNKEL (reference sequence). The CDR3 spans 19 residues. CDR3 coding DNA: TGTGCCAGCAGCCCCGGAGGGGAATGGACTAGCGGGAGGGTCGATGAGCAGTTCTTC. Protein: CASSPGGEWTSGRVDEQFF.

V usage is TRBV5-1 and J usage is TRBJ2-6; 9 bases are shared with TRBD1. J gave up 2 bases and V 6 bases, and 3 bases lay outside the gene matches. The CDR3 consists of 15 residues. Looked up from germline, CDR1 is SGHRS and CDR2 is YFSETQ. The CDR3 spells CASTTGGTGANVLTF. CDR3 nucleotide sequence: TGCGCCAGCACTACAGGGGGCACTGGGGCCAACGTCCTGACTTTC.

V and J are TRBV7-7 and TRBJ2-1; 7 bases agree with TRBD2. CDR1 is SSHAT and CDR2 is FNYEAQ in the germline V gene (reference sequence). J gave up 5 bases and V 3 bases, and 7 bases lay outside the gene matches. This CDR3 has 15 amino acids. DNA of the CDR3: TGTGCCAGCAGCTTGAGCCTAGCGGCCAACAATGAGCAGTTCTTC. It encodes CASSLSLAANNEQFF. The variable domain in full, with the rest retrieved from reference TRBV7-7 and TRBJ2-1, is GAGVSQSPRYKVTKRGQDVTLRCDPISSHATLYWYQQALGQGPEFLTYFNYEAQPDKSGLPSDRFSAERPEGSISTLTIQRTEQRDSAMYRCASSLSLAANNEQFFGPGTRLTVL.

This rearrangement joins TRBV19 to TRBJ2-7; the D gene is possibly TRBD2 (6 bases). V lost 3 bases and J 1 base, leaving 10 bases between the germline ends. Germline CDR1 reads LNHDA; CDR2 reads SQIVND (reference sequence). The CDR3 contains 14 residues. CDR3 nucleotides: TGTGCCAGTAGTATCACTAGCAGATCCTACGAGCAGTACTTC. Its protein product is CASSITSRSYEQYF.

The chain combines TRBV7-2 with TRBJ2-1; 9 bases fit TRBD1. Trimming removed 4 bases from V and 7 bases from J; junction bases left unmatched: 11. The CDR3 extends over 16 amino acids. Germline V CDR1 and CDR2: SGHTA, FQGNSA. CDR3: CASSSRRGQGRNEQFF. The CDR3 region has the DNA TGTGCCAGCAGCTCCCGTAGGGGACAGGGAAGGAATGAGCAGTTCTTC.

The chain uses TRBV19 and TRBJ2-7, with a tentative D call TRBD2 (6 bases). The CDR3 runs to 14 residues. The V end lost 5 bases, the J end lost 0 bases, and 11 bases lay between the germline ends. CDR1 LNHDA and CDR2 SQIVND come from the germline V gene (reference sequence). The CDR3 region is CASSLTAGSYEQYF. DNA for the CDR3: TGTGCCAGTAGTTTGACAGCGGGCTCCTACGAGCAGTACTTC.

This clone was observed a handful of times. This sample includes further DNA sequences coding for the same CDR3. J is TRBJ2-2 and V is TRBV10-2, with a possible D match to TRBD1 (6 bases). Germline values: CDR1 WSHSY, CDR2 SAAADI. V was trimmed by 7 bases and J by 0 bases, leaving 9 bases between them. CDR3 length: 14 residues. The chain's CDR3 is CASKGQTNTGELFF. For the CDR3, the DNA is TGCGCCAGCAAAGGACAGACGAACACCGGGGAGCTGTTTTTT.

The rearrangement joins TRBV5-1 to TRBJ1-5, with unresolved D. V was trimmed by 7 bases and J by 1 base, leaving 9 bases between them. CDR1 is SGHRS and CDR2 is YFSETQ in the germline V gene. The length of the CDR3 is 13 residues. DNA of the CDR3: TGCGCCAGCCCTTGGAGAAGCAATCAGCCCCAGCATTTT. Amino acid sequence: CASPWRSNQPQHF. The variable domain in full, completed from reference TRBV5-1 and TRBJ1-5, reads KAGVTQTPRYLIKTRGQQVTLSCSPISGHRSVSWYQQTPGQGLQFLFEYFSETQRNKGNFPGRFSGRQFSNSRSEMNVSTLELGDSALYLCASPWRSNQPQHFGDGTRLSIL.

This chain connects TRBV30 to TRBJ1-1, with D perhaps matching TRBD1 (6 bases). The CDR3 length is 13 residues. Deletions cut 0 bases from V and 7 bases from J, with 12 bases between. CDR1 and CDR2 (germline): GTSNPN, SVGIG (reference sequence). CDR3: CAWSVGGAGEAFF. CDR3 sequence (DNA): TGTGCCTGGAGTGTTGGGGGGGCAGGTGAAGCTTTCTTT.